The source of this T cell receptor beta chain is a study of blood T cell repertoires in COVID-19. As for the study in general: Both acute and convalescent COVID-19 samples were obtained from the United States, Italy and Spain. The analysed material was cDNA or gDNA that came from T cells, B-cell-depleted T cells, or PBMCs.

This clone was counted only a few times. CDR3 length: 13 residues. Trimming cost V 6 bases and J 0 bases, with 6 bases left between them. Germline V gives CDR1 MRHNA, CDR2 SNTAGT. Original processing notes: Amplifying reference gene primers gave estimates of nucleated cell counts. The protocol was immunoSEQ multiplex PCR, while the TCRdb copy is restricted to in-frame clones and leaves out a portion. The V and J calls and the clone size are those of that table, but D and trimming were determined from the DNA. Found here are 270,000 or so clones, approximately 87% of them singletons; the top ten hold less than 15%. The Seattle patients, enrolled during active infection, were followed longitudinally.

Sequenced sample: peripheral blood. The rearrangement joins TRBV6-4 to TRBJ1-5; D remains ambiguous. This clonotype was obtained from a woman aged 25 to 39 with COVID-19, enrolled during active disease. This CDR3 is CASSPGSNQPQHF. In nucleotides, the CDR3 is TGTGCCAGCAGCCCAGGTAGCAATCAGCCCCAGCATTTT.